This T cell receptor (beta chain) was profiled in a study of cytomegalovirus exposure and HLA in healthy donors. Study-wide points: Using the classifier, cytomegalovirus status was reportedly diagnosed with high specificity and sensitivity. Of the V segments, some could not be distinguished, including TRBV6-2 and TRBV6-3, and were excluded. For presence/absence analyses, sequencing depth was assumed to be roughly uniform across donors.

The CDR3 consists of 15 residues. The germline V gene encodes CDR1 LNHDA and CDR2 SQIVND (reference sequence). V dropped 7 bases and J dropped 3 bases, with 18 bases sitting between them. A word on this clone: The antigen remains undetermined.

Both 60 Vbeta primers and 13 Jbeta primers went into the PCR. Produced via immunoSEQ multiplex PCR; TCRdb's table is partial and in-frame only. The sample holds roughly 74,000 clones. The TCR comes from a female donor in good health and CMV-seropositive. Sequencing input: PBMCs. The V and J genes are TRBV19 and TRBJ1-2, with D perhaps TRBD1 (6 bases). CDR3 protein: CASKRRRGEDYGYTF. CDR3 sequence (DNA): TGTGCCAGTAAGAGGCGCAGGGGCGAGGACTATGGCTACACCTTC.